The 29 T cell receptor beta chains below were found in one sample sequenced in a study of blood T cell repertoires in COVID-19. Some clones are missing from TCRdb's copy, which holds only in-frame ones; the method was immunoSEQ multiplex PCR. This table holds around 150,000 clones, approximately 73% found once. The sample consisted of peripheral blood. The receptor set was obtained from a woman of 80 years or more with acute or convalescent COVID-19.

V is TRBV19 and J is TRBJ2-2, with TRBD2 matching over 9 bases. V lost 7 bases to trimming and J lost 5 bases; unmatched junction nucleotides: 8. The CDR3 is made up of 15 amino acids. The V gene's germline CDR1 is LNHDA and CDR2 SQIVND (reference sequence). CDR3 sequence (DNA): TGTGCCAGTACCGTACTAGCGGGCCCGACCGGGGAGCTGTTTTTT. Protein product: CASTVLAGPTGELFF.

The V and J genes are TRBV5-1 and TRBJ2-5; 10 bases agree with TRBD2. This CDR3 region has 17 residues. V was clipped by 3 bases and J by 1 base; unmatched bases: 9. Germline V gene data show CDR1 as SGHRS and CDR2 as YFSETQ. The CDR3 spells CASSYPKAGGPQETQYF. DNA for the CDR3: TGCGCCAGCAGCTACCCAAAAGCGGGAGGGCCCCAAGAGACCCAGTACTTC. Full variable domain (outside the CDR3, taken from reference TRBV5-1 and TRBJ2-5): KAGVTQTPRYLIKTRGQQVTLSCSPISGHRSVSWYQQTPGQGLQFLFEYFSETQRNKGNFPGRFSGRQFSNSRSEMNVSTLELGDSALYLCASSYPKAGGPQETQYFGPGTRLLVL.

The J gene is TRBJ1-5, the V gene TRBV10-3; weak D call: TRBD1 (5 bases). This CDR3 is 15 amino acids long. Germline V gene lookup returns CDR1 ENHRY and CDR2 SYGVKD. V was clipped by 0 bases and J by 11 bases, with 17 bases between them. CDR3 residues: CAISESGTDISSQHF. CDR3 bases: TGTGCCATCAGTGAGTCCGGGACTGATATCAGCTCCCAGCATTTT.

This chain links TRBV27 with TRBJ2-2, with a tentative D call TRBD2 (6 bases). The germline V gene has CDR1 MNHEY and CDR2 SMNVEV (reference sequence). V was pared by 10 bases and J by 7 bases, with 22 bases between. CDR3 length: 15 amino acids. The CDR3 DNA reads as TGTGCCACCAGGGTGGGGGGTCACAGTGGCGGGGAGCTGTTTTTT. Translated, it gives CATRVGGHSGGELFF.

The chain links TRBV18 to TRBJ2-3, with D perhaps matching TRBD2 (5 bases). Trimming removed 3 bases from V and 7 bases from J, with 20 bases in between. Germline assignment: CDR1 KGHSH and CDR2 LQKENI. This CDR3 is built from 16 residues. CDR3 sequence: CASSPPGGLPFNTQYF. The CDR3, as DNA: TGTGCCAGCTCACCCCCGGGCGGACTGCCATTTAATACGCAGTATTTT. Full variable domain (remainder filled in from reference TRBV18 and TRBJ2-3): NAGVMQNPRHLVRRRGQEARLRCSPMKGHSHVYWYRQLPEEGLKFMVYLQKENIIDESGMPKERFSAEFPKEGPSILRIQQVVRGDSAAYFCASSPPGGLPFNTQYFGPGTRLTVL.

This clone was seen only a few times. Here the CDR3 DNA reads TGTGCCACCAGCAGGACAGGACGTGTCTCTGGAAACACCATATATTTT. Its translation: CATSRTGRVSGNTIYF. The V gene is TRBV15, the J gene TRBJ1-3, with a possible D match to TRBD1 (6 bases). The V and J ends lost 3 bases and 0 bases respectively, with 12 bases between them. This CDR3 comprises 16 residues. Germline V CDR1 and CDR2: LNHNV, YYDKDF (reference sequence).

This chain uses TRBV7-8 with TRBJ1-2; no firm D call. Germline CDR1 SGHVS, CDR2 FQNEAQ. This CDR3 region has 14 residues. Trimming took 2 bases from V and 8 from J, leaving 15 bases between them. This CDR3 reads CASSLSDSGIGYTF. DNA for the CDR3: TGTGCCAGCAGCTTATCCGATTCGGGGATCGGCTACACCTTC.

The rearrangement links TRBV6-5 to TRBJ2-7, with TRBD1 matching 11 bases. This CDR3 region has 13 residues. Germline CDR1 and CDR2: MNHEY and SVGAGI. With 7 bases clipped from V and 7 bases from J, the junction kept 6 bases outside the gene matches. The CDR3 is CASNGQGAREQYF. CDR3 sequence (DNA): TGTGCCAGCAATGGACAGGGGGCGCGTGAGCAGTACTTC.

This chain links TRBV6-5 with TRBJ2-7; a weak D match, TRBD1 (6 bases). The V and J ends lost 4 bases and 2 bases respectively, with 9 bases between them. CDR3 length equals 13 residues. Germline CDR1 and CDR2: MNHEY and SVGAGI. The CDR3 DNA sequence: TGTGCCAGCAGTTTGTGGGGGCCCTACGAGCAGTACTTC. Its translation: CASSLWGPYEQYF.

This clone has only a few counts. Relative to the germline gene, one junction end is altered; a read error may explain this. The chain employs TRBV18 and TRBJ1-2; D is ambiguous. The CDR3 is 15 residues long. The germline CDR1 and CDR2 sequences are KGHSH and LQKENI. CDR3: CASSPPEGAPYDYTF. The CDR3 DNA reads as TGTGCCAGCTCACCACCAGAGGGCGCACCCTATGACTACACCTTC.

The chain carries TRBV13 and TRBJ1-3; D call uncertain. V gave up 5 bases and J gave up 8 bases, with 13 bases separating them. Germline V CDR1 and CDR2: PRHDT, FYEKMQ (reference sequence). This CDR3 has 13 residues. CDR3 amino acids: CASSTTATDTIYF. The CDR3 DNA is TGTGCCAGCAGCACCACCGCCACGGACACCATATATTTT.

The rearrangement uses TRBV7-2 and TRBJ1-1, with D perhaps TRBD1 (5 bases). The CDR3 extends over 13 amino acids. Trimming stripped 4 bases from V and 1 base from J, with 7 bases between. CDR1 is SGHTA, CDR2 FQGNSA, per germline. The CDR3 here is CASSSGQNTEAFF. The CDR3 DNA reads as TGTGCCAGCAGCTCCGGACAGAACACTGAAGCTTTCTTT.

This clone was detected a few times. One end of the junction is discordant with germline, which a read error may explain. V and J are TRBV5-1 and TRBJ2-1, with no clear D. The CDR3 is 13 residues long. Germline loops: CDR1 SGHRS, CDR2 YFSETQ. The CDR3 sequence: CASSLASHNEQFF. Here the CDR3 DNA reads TGCGCCAGCAGCTTGGCCTCCCACAATGAGCAGTTCTTC.

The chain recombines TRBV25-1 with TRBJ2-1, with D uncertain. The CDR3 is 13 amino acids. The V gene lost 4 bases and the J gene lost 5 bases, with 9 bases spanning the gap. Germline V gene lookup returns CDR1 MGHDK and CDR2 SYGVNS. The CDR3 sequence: CASSVLGHNEQFF. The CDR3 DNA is TGTGCCAGCAGTGTTCTGGGCCACAATGAGCAGTTCTTC.

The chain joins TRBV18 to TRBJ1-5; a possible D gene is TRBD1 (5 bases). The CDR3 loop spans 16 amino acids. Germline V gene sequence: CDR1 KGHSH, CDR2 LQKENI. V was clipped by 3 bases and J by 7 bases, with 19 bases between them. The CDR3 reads CASSPTSGEIGQPQHF. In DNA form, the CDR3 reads TGTGCCAGCTCACCGACGTCGGGGGAGATTGGACAGCCCCAGCATTTT.

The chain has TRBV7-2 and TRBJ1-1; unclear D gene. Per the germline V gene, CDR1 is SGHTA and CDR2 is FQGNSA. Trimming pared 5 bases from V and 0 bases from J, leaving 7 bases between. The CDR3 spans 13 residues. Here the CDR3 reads CASSVRMNTEAFF. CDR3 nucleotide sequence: TGTGCCAGCAGCGTCAGGATGAACACTGAAGCTTTCTTT. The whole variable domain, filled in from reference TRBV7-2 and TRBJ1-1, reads GAGVSQSPSNKVTEKGKDVELRCDPISGHTALYWYRQSLGQGLEFLIYFQGNSAPDKSGLPSDRFSAERTGGSVSTLTIQRTQQEDSAVYLCASSVRMNTEAFFGQGTRLTVV.

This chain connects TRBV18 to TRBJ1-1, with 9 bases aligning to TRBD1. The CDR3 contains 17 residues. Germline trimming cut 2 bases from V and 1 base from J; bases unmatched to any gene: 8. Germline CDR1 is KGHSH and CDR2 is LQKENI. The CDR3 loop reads CASSPSQPGQGNTEAFF. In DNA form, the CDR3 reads TGTGCCAGCTCACCATCCCAACCGGGACAGGGGAACACTGAAGCTTTCTTT. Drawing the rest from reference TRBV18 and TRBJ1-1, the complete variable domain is NAGVMQNPRHLVRRRGQEARLRCSPMKGHSHVYWYRQLPEEGLKFMVYLQKENIIDESGMPKERFSAEFPKEGPSILRIQQVVRGDSAAYFCASSPSQPGQGNTEAFFGQGTRLTVV.

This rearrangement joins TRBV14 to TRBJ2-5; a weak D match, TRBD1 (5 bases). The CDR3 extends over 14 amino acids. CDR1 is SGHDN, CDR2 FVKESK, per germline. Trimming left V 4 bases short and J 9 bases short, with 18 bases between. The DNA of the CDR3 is TGTGCCAGCAGCCTATTGACCACGCAAGGGGCCCAGTACTTC. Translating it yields CASSLLTTQGAQYF.

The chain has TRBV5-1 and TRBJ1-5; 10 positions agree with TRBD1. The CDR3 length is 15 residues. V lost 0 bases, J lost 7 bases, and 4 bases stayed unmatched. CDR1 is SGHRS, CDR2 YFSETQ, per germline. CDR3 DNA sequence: TGCGCCAGCAGCTTGGGACAGGGGGCAGGACAGCCCCAGCATTTT. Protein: CASSLGQGAGQPQHF.

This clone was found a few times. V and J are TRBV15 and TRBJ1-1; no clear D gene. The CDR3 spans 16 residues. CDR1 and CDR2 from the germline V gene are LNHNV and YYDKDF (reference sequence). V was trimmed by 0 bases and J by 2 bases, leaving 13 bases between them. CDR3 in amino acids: CATSRDLRGINTEAFF. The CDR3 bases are TGTGCCACCAGCAGAGATTTAAGAGGGATCAACACTGAAGCTTTCTTT.

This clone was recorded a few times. CDR3 in DNA: TGTGCCAGCAGCCCGCTCGGGACTCAAGACTACGAGCAGTACTTC. Translating it yields CASSPLGTQDYEQYF. The chain is built from TRBV5-6 and TRBJ2-7, with D perhaps matching TRBD2 (6 bases). Per germline, CDR1 SGHDT and CDR2 YYEEEE. Trimming took 4 bases from V and 3 from J, leaving 17 bases between them. The CDR3 runs to 15 residues.

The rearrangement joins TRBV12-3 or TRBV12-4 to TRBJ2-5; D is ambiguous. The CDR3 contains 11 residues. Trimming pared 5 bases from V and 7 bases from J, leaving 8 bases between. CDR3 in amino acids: CASSRGRTQYF. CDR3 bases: TGTGCCAGCAGTCGAGGCCGGACCCAGTACTTC.

The CDR3 reads CAWSVRFRDNEKLFF. DNA of the CDR3: TGTGCCTGGAGTGTACGTTTCAGGGATAATGAAAAACTGTTTTTT. This chain joins TRBV30 and TRBJ1-4; perhaps TRBD1 as D (5 bases). Germline values: CDR1 GTSNPN, CDR2 SVGIG (reference sequence). Trimming pared 0 bases from V and 4 bases from J, leaving 12 bases between. The CDR3 is 15 residues long.

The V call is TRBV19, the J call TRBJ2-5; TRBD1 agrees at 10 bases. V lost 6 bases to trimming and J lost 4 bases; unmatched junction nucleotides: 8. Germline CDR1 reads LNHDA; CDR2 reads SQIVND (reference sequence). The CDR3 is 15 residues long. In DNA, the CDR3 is TGTGCCAGTAGGAGCGGACAGGGGGAATCAGAGACCCAGTACTTC. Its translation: CASRSGQGESETQYF.

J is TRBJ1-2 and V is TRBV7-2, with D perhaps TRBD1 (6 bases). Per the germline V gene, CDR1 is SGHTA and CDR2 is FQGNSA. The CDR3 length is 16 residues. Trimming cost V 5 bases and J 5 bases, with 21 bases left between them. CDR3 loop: CASSASRGTHHYGYTF. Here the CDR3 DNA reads TGTGCCAGCAGCGCATCCAGGGGAACGCACCATTATGGCTACACCTTC.

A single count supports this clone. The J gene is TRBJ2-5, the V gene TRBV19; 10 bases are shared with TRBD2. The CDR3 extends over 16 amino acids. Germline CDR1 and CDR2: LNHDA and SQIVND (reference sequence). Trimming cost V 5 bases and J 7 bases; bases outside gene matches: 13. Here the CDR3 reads CASSVGNPSGSVTQYF. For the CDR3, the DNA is TGTGCCAGTAGTGTAGGTAACCCTAGCGGGAGTGTGACCCAGTACTTC.

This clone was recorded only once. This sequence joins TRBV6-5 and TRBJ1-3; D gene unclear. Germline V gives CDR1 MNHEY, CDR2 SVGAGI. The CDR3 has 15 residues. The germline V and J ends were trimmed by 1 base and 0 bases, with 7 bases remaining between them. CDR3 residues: CASSYLSSSGNTIYF. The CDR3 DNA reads TGTGCCAGCAGTTACTTGTCCTCCTCTGGAAACACCATATATTTT.

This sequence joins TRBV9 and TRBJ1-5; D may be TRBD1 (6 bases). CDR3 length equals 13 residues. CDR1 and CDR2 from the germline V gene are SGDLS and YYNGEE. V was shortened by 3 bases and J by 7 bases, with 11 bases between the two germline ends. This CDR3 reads CASSAQGAQPQHF. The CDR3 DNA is TGTGCCAGCAGCGCACAGGGCGCCCAGCCCCAGCATTTT.

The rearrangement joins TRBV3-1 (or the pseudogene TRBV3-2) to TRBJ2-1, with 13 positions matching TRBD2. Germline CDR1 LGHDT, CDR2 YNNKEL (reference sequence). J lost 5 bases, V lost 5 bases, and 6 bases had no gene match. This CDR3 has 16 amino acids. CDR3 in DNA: TGTGCCAGCAGCTTGCGGACTAGCGGGAGCCACAATGAGCAGTTCTTC. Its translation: CASSLRTSGSHNEQFF.